This T cell receptor beta chain is from a study of control samples from healthy donors and cancer patients (TCRdb year 2020). This clone was found a few times. Its specific antigen is unknown. The input lacks base qualities; no much larger clone sits a single base away. The library was made by the immunoSEQ multiplex PCR assay. TCRdb mirrors the immuneACCESS table, restricted to in-frame sequences. Some clones are absent from its copies; in checked studies, under half trace to an unresolved V gene, and the reason for the others is unknown. The sample yields fewer than 200,000 clones; about 90% were counted once. The top ten constitute 1.1% to 1.5% of the sample. The CDR3, cysteine through phenylalanine, is 15 amino acids long. Solely the CDR3 DNA is kept, with 45 bases framed from the first base. V trim: 2 bases; J trim: 2 bases; unmatched bases: 4. The germline V gene encodes CDR1 SGHRS and CDR2 YFSETQ.

The sample taken for sequencing was blood. This receptor was obtained from a woman aged 45-65 years in good health. The chain couples TRBV5-1 to TRBJ2-3, with 8 central nucleotides matching TRBD2. The CDR3: CASSFMRGVTDTQYF. The DNA is as follows: TGCGCCAGCAGCTTTATGCGGGGGGTCACAGATACGCAGTATTTT.